This entry is about one TCR beta chain. In the study's own analysis: From reference gene primer amplification, estimates of nucleated cell counts were derived. Libraries were prepared by immunoSEQ multiplex PCR; TCRdb keeps only in-frame clonotypes and omits some of them. Clone size and V and J calls were adopted from that table, with D and trimming inferred from the DNA. Here the sample spans approximately 200,000 clones, 70% to 90% being singletons. Trimming shortened V by 8 bases and J by 1 base, and 13 bases separated the two germline ends. This CDR3 is built from 14 residues. Germline CDR1 reads KGHDR; CDR2 reads SFDVKD. This sample is drawn from a study of blood T cell repertoires in COVID-19. Study summary: The United States, Italy and Spain supplied acute and convalescent COVID-19 samples.

The gene calls are TRBV24-1 and TRBJ1-1, with D possibly matching TRBD1 (5 bases). This receptor was obtained from a woman in her 30s who had been exposed to COVID-19. Sequenced material: PBMCs or T cells enriched from blood (not recorded which). The CDR3, as DNA: TGTGCCACCACATCCGGGGGGGGGAACACTGAAGCTTTCTTT. Amino acid sequence: CATTSGGGNTEAFF.